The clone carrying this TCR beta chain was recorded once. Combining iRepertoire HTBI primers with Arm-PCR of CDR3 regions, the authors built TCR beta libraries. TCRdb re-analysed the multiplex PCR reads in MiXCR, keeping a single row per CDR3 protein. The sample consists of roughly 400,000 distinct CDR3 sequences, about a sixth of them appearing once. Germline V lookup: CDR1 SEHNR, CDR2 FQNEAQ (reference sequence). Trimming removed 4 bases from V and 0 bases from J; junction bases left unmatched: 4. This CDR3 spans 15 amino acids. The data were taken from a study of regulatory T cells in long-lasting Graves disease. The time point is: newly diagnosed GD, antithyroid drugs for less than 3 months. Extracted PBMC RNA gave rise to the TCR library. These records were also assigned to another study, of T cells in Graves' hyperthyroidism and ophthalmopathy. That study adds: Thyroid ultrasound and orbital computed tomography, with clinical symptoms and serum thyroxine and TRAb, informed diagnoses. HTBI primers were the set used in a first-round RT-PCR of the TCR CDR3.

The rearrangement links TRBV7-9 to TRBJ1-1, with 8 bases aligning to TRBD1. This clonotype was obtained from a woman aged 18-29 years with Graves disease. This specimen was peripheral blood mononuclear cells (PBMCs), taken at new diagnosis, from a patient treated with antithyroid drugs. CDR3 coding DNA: TGTGCCAGCAGCTCCAGGGGGCAAATGAACACTGAAGCTTTCTTT. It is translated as CASSSRGQMNTEAFF.